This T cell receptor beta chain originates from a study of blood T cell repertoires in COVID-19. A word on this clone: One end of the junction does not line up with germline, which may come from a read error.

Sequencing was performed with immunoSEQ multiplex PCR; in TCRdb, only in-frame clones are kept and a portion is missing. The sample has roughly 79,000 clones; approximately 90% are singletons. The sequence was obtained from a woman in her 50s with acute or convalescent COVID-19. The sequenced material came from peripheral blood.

The CDR3, as DNA: TGTGCCAGCAGCCCGACAACGCGAGGAGGCTACGTCTTC. Its translation: CASSPTTRGGYVF. This chain uses TRBV3-1 (or the pseudogene TRBV3-2) with TRBJ1-2; D remains ambiguous. This CDR3 spans 13 amino acids. The V gene's germline CDR1 is LGHDT and CDR2 YNNKEL (reference sequence).